Presented here are 27 T cell receptor beta chains from one specimen sequenced in a study of T cells in Graves' hyperthyroidism and ophthalmopathy. RNA transcripts gave rise to amplified TCR beta CDR3 regions. During a first-round RT-PCR of the TCR CDR3, the HTBI primer set was used. TCRdb reprocessed the multiplex PCR reads via MiXCR and lists one record per CDR3 protein. The table includes hundreds of thousands of distinct CDR3 sequences, roughly 20% detected once. The sequencing input was blood. The receptors were gathered from a woman aged 50 to 60 with Graves' hyperthyroidism that later progressed to Graves' ophthalmopathy.

This clonotype was detected many times. The chain employs TRBV18 and TRBJ1-1; 9 bases line up with TRBD1. The CDR3 covers 14 residues. The trim removed 5 bases at V and 1 base at J, leaving 2 bases unmatched. The V gene's germline CDR1 is KGHSH and CDR2 LQKENI. The CDR3 region has the DNA TGTGCCAGCTCAACAGGGGGCGGGAACACTGAAGCTTTCTTT. It codes for CASSTGGGNTEAFF.

This sequence joins TRBV10-3 and TRBJ2-2; TRBD2 matches at 8 bases. With V trimmed by 3 bases and J by 6 bases, 12 bases remained unmatched. Germline values: CDR1 ENHRY, CDR2 SYGVKD. The CDR3 covers 17 residues. CDR3: CAISDLLTGGPPGELFF. CDR3 DNA: TGTGCCATCAGTGATCTTTTAACGGGGGGGCCCCCCGGGGAGCTGTTTTTT.

The chain employs TRBV2 and TRBJ2-7; 9 nucleotides match TRBD1. The CDR3 consists of 16 residues. From germline, CDR1 is SNHLY and CDR2 FYNNEI. With V trimmed by 3 bases and J by 0 bases, 6 bases remained unmatched. CDR3 nucleotides: TGTGCCAGCAGTGAGGGACAGGGCTATAGCTCCTACGAGCAGTACTTC. The encoded protein is CASSEGQGYSSYEQYF.

This clonotype appeared many times. The CDR3 sequence: CSVGGGSYSSYNEQFF. The CDR3, as DNA: TGCAGCGTTGGCGGGGGGTCGTACTCCTCCTACAATGAGCAGTTCTTC. The chain is built from TRBV29-1 and TRBJ2-1; 8 bases are shared with TRBD2. J lost 0 bases, V lost 4 bases, and 8 bases had no gene match. The CDR3 runs 16 residues. Germline CDR1 and CDR2: SQVTM and ANQGSEA.

This clonotype was picked up many times. J is TRBJ1-2 and V is TRBV12-3 or TRBV12-4, with 8 bases identical to TRBD1. The J segment lost 7 bases and the V segment lost 7 bases, leaving 8 bases of the junction unmatched. CDR3 length: 13 amino acids. This chain's CDR3 is CASTDSGGVGYTF. In DNA, the CDR3 is TGTGCCAGCACCGACTCAGGGGGCGTTGGCTACACCTTC.

This clonotype was seen more than once but under ten times. The chain carries TRBV29-1 and TRBJ2-2, with 10 nucleotides matching TRBD2. The CDR3 length is 14 residues. J was trimmed by 4 bases and V by 4 bases; bases with no gene match: 3. Per germline, CDR1 SQVTM and CDR2 ANQGSEA. CDR3 residues: CSVGASGGTGELFF. In DNA form, the CDR3 reads TGCAGCGTTGGTGCTAGCGGGGGCACCGGGGAGCTGTTTTTT.

This clonotype showed up many times. The chain employs TRBV6-5 and TRBJ2-5; D possibly corresponds to TRBD2 (6 bases). The CDR3 totals 15 residues. V was shortened by 1 base and J by 2 bases, with 11 bases between the two germline ends. Looked up from germline, CDR1 is MNHEY and CDR2 is SVGAGI. CDR3 sequence: CASSYFSGVQETQYF. The CDR3 nucleotides are TGTGCCAGCAGTTACTTTTCGGGGGTACAAGAGACCCAGTACTTC.

The chain uses TRBV19 and TRBJ2-3; D may be TRBD2 (5 bases). The V gene lost 4 bases and the J gene lost 11 bases, with 16 bases spanning the gap. The CDR3 is 13 amino acids. CDR1 is LNHDA, CDR2 SQIVND, per germline (reference sequence). The CDR3 DNA reads TGTGCCAGTAGTAGGGCCGAAGATGCGGGGCAGTATTTT. Its translation is CASSRAEDAGQYF.

V is TRBV15 and J is TRBJ1-1; TRBD1 is a possible D gene (6 bases). With 1 base removed from V and 7 bases from J, the gap between germline ends came to 19 bases. The CDR3 totals 16 residues. Germline V gene data show CDR1 as LNHNV and CDR2 as YYDKDF (reference sequence). The CDR3 loop reads CATSRVSGGGLIEAFF. DNA of the CDR3: TGTGCCACCAGCAGAGTTTCGGGGGGGGGCTTGATTGAAGCTTTCTTT.

Remarks on this clonotype: A much larger clone lies a single base off, so this may be a read error. The chain links TRBV6-1 to TRBJ2-3; possible D gene TRBD1, 6 bases. The CDR3 contains 16 residues. V was shortened by 8 bases and J by 2 bases, with 20 bases between the two germline ends. The germline CDR1 and CDR2 sequences are MNHNS and SASEGT. In nucleotides, the CDR3 is TGTGCCAGCCACTTGGGACACAGTAAAAACACAGATACGCAGTATTTT. This codes for CASHLGHSKNTDTQYF.

A few counts support this clonotype. The CDR3 sequence: CASSVVPGGDTEAFF. The CDR3 coding sequence is TGTGCCAGCAGCGTAGTTCCTGGGGGTGACACTGAAGCTTTCTTT. The V gene is TRBV9, the J gene TRBJ1-1; the D gene is possibly TRBD1 (5 bases). The CDR3 spans 15 residues. Germline CDR1 SGDLS, CDR2 YYNGEE. Trimming stripped 0 bases from V and 3 bases from J, with 12 bases between.

The table lists this clonotype with a few counts. J is TRBJ1-2 and V is TRBV6-1, with unresolved D. V lost 8 bases and J lost 1, with 20 bases in between. Germline CDR1 reads MNHNS; CDR2 reads SASEGT. The CDR3 totals 16 residues. This CDR3 is CASHRRVLAGNYGYTF. CDR3 DNA sequence: TGTGCCAGCCATCGGAGGGTGTTAGCCGGTAACTATGGCTACACCTTC.

The chain joins TRBV5-1 to TRBJ2-1, with TRBD2 matching 10 bases. Germline V gene sequence: CDR1 SGHRS, CDR2 YFSETQ. The CDR3 contains 15 residues. V was pared by 3 bases and J by 5 bases, with 5 bases of the junction left unmatched. The CDR3 spells CASSSGLAENNEQFF. In DNA, the CDR3 is TGCGCCAGCAGCTCCGGACTAGCGGAAAACAATGAGCAGTTCTTC.

Only a few counts were recorded for this clonotype. The chain links TRBV7-4 to TRBJ2-5; no clear D. The CDR3 totals 12 residues. The germline V and J ends were trimmed by 3 bases and 5 bases, with 7 bases remaining between them. Germline CDR1 SGHVT, CDR2 SQSDAQ. CDR3 region: CASSFPRETQYF. CDR3 nucleotides: TGTGCCAGCAGCTTCCCCCGGGAGACCCAGTACTTC.

In this sample, this clonotype turned up a few times. The chain carries TRBV20-1 and TRBJ1-5; TRBD1 matches 8 bases. CDR3 length equals 15 residues. With V trimmed by 2 bases and J by 2 bases, 5 bases remained unmatched. Germline CDR1 and CDR2: DFQATT and SNEGSKA (reference sequence). The CDR3 is CSARPPTGGNQPQHF. The CDR3, as DNA: TGCAGTGCTAGACCCCCGACAGGGGGCAATCAGCCCCAGCATTTT.

The table lists this clonotype with many counts. This rearrangement joins TRBV20-1 to TRBJ2-7; 7 bases agree with TRBD2. Germline CDR1 is DFQATT and CDR2 is SNEGSKA (reference sequence). The V gene end was trimmed by 0 bases and the J gene end by 4 bases; junction bases not matched to a gene: 12. CDR3 length: 16 residues. CDR3 sequence reads: CSARDPGPAGPYEQYF. The CDR3 DNA reads as TGCAGTGCTAGAGATCCGGGACCAGCGGGGCCGTACGAGCAGTACTTC.

V usage is TRBV15 and J usage is TRBJ1-2; D is unresolved. Trimming took 0 bases from V and 5 from J, leaving 7 bases between them. CDR1 is LNHNV and CDR2 is YYDKDF in the germline V gene (reference sequence). CDR3 length equals 13 residues. The CDR3 nucleotides are TGTGCCACCAGCAGAGATCTTTGGTATGGCTACACCTTC. It yields the protein CATSRDLWYGYTF.

This clonotype was detected a few times. The CDR3 reads CASSQDAGRQTNYGYTF. The CDR3 bases are TGCGCCAGCAGCCAAGACGCAGGCAGACAAACTAACTATGGCTACACCTTC. This chain links TRBV4-1 with TRBJ1-2; D is unresolved. CDR1 is MGHRA, CDR2 YSYEKL, per germline. V lost 0 bases and J 0 bases, leaving 14 bases between the germline ends. CDR3 length equals 17 residues.

This clonotype has at least ten counts. The gene calls are TRBV6-5 and TRBJ1-2; perhaps TRBD1 as D (6 bases). Germline assignment: CDR1 MNHEY and CDR2 SVGAGI. Trimming stripped 0 bases from V and 2 bases from J, with 10 bases between. The CDR3 extends over 15 amino acids. CDR3 sequence: CASSYSRGLNYGYTF. For the CDR3, the DNA is TGTGCCAGCAGTTACTCGAGGGGGTTAAACTATGGCTACACCTTC.

The chain couples TRBV14 to TRBJ2-2; no reliable D call. CDR1 is SGHDN and CDR2 is FVKESK in the germline V gene. The ends were cut back, 0 bases at V and 7 bases at J, with 6 bases in the middle. This CDR3 has 13 amino acids. This CDR3 reads CASSQDQVGELFF. CDR3 DNA: TGTGCCAGCAGCCAAGACCAAGTCGGGGAGCTGTTTTTT.

There are many counts of this clonotype. This rearrangement joins TRBV11-2 to TRBJ2-5, with a tentative D call TRBD2 (6 bases). The CDR3 extends over 14 amino acids. With 5 bases removed from V and 2 bases from J, the gap between germline ends came to 12 bases. The germline gives CDR1 SGHAT, CDR2 FQNNGV. CDR3 sequence reads: CASSRRAPQETQYF. CDR3 bases: TGTGCCAGCAGCCGGAGGGCCCCGCAAGAGACCCAGTACTTC. Using reference TRBV11-2 and TRBJ2-5 for the parts outside the CDR3, the full variable domain is EAGVAQSPRYKIIEKRQSVAFWCNPISGHATLYWYQQILGQGPKLLIQFQNNGVVDDSQLPKDRFSAERLKGVDSTLKIQPAKLEDSAVYLCASSRRAPQETQYFGPGTRLLVL.

This clonotype has just a few counts. The chain carries TRBV5-1 and TRBJ1-6; tentative D call: TRBD1 (5 bases). The CDR3 covers 15 residues. Trimming removed 3 bases at V and 8 bases at J, with 15 bases between. Germline lookup yields CDR1 SGHRS and CDR2 YFSETQ. Written as DNA, the CDR3 is TGCGCCAGCAGCTCGGGCGGGGGGGACCATTCACCCCTCCACTTT. Translated: CASSSGGGDHSPLHF.

This clonotype was found many times. CDR3 nucleotide sequence: TGTGCCAGCTCACCCCAGGGACAGCACTTTAGTGTCCATGAGCAGTTCTTC. Its translation: CASSPQGQHFSVHEQFF. The rearrangement uses TRBV18 and TRBJ2-1; 7 bases are shared with TRBD1. The CDR3 runs 17 residues. Losses at the gene ends were 3 bases for V and 8 bases for J; bases not matched to a gene: 16. CDR1 KGHSH and CDR2 LQKENI come from the germline V gene.

This clonotype was seen at least ten times. The rearrangement links TRBV7-9 to TRBJ2-1; 10 nucleotides align to TRBD1. This CDR3 spans 16 amino acids. J lost 4 bases, V lost 5 bases, and 8 bases had no gene match. CDR1 is SEHNR, CDR2 FQNEAQ, per germline (reference sequence). In DNA form, the CDR3 reads TGTGCCAGCAGCCAGGGTAGGGACAGGGGTTACAATGAGCAGTTCTTC. It codes for CASSQGRDRGYNEQFF.

This clonotype was seen more than once but under ten times. This chain joins TRBV18 and TRBJ2-3, with 9 bases aligning to TRBD2. CDR1 is KGHSH, CDR2 LQKENI, per germline. V was pared by 6 bases and J by 4 bases, with 5 bases of the junction left unmatched. The CDR3 contains 14 residues. The DNA of the CDR3 is TGTGCCAGCTCCCCCCGCGGGGGGGCAGATACGCAGTATTTT. As protein: CASSPRGGADTQYF.

The V gene is TRBV20-1, the J gene TRBJ1-6, with 7 bases aligning to TRBD1. The CDR3 spans 16 residues. Looked up from germline, CDR1 is DFQATT and CDR2 is SNEGSKA (reference sequence). Trimming took 6 bases from V and 8 from J; bases not matched to a gene: 16. For the CDR3, the DNA is TGCAGTGCCATTGAAATCGAGACAGGGTACGATTCACCCCTCCACTTT. Its protein is CSAIEIETGYDSPLHF.

This clonotype has a handful of counts. The rearrangement joins TRBV10-3 to TRBJ2-7; TRBD1 might be the D (5 bases). The germline V gene has CDR1 ENHRY and CDR2 SYGVKD. The CDR3 length is 13 residues. Between the trimmed V and J ends, which lost 5 bases and 3 bases, there was a span of 11 bases. The CDR3 is CAISFPTGYEQYF. CDR3 DNA sequence: TGTGCCATCAGTTTTCCCACAGGCTACGAGCAGTACTTC.